The 15 T cell receptor beta chains reported below all come from one sample, sequenced in a study of blood T cell repertoires in COVID-19. Generated by immunoSEQ multiplex PCR, the TCRdb table keeps only in-frame clones and is missing some. The sample records approximately 100,000 clones, about four fifths being singletons. Sequences were obtained from peripheral blood. The receptors were gathered from a human donor in a cohort sampled during active COVID-19.

This chain connects TRBV10-3 to TRBJ1-1, with TRBD1 as a possible D gene (6 bases). Deletions cut 6 bases from V and 6 bases from J, with 14 bases between. Germline V CDR1 and CDR2: ENHRY, SYGVKD. CDR3 length: 13 amino acids. CDR3 DNA: TGTGCCATCAGCCTAACAGGGAGAGCTGAAGCTTTCTTT. It translates to CAISLTGRAEAFF.

The DNA of the CDR3 is TGTGCCAGCAGTCGGAGGGACAGAAAAAGCTCCTACGAGCAGTACTTC. Translation: CASSRRDRKSSYEQYF. The rearrangement uses TRBV28 and TRBJ2-7; TRBD1 is a possible D gene (7 bases). V shed 5 bases and J shed 0 bases, with 17 bases lying between them. This CDR3 has 16 amino acids. CDR1 is MDHEN, CDR2 SYDVKM, per germline.

As concerns this clone: Other DNA sequences within the sample encode an identical CDR3. The gene calls are TRBV7-2 and TRBJ2-3; TRBD2 agrees at 9 bases. This CDR3 region has 15 residues. V was pared by 5 bases and J by 1 base, with 4 bases of the junction left unmatched. Germline CDR1 reads SGHTA; CDR2 reads FQGNSA. CDR3 loop: CASSEIAGGTDTQYF. CDR3 in DNA: TGTGCCAGCAGCGAAATAGCGGGGGGCACAGATACGCAGTATTTT.

The chain recombines TRBV6-6 with TRBJ1-2; 7 bases agree with TRBD1. Losses at the gene ends were 2 bases for V and 3 bases for J; bases not matched to a gene: 6. This CDR3 contains 15 residues. Germline CDR1 is MNHNY and CDR2 is SVGAGI (reference sequence). This CDR3 reads CASSYPTGMDYGYTF. The CDR3 DNA sequence: TGTGCCAGCAGTTACCCGACAGGGATGGACTATGGCTACACCTTC.

The sample holds a few counts of this clone. The rearrangement uses TRBV6-2 or TRBV6-3 and TRBJ1-6; D remains ambiguous. The V end lost 6 bases, the J end lost 8 bases, and 14 bases lay between the germline ends. The CDR3 has 14 amino acids. Germline CDR1 reads MNHEY; CDR2 reads SVGEGT. The CDR3 loop is CASSMAGHHSPLHF. The CDR3 DNA follows: TGTGCCAGCAGCATGGCAGGCCACCATTCACCCCTCCACTTT.

The chain has TRBV27 and TRBJ2-3; D is possibly TRBD1 (7 bases). The CDR3 is 15 residues long. Trimming took 3 bases from V and 4 from J, leaving 14 bases between them. Germline V CDR1 and CDR2: MNHEY, SMNVEV (reference sequence). CDR3 nucleotide sequence: TGTGCCAGCAGTTTTCGACAGGGAGGCCCAGATACGCAGTATTTT. Protein product: CASSFRQGGPDTQYF.

The rearrangement links TRBV5-4 to TRBJ2-6; D gene uncertain. This CDR3 comprises 16 residues. Germline CDR1 is SGHNT and CDR2 is YYREEE (reference sequence). Between the trimmed V and J ends, which lost 3 bases and 4 bases, there was a span of 14 bases. The CDR3 reads CASSSSAVRGANVLTF. The CDR3 region has the DNA TGTGCCAGCAGCTCTTCCGCCGTGCGGGGGGCCAACGTCCTGACTTTC.

V is TRBV6-6 and J is TRBJ2-7; the match to TRBD1 covers 10 bases. V lost 5 bases, J lost 4 bases, and 11 bases stayed unmatched. The CDR3 loop spans 16 amino acids. Germline V gene sequence: CDR1 MNHNY, CDR2 SVGAGI (reference sequence). CDR3 sequence reads: CASSRYDPGQGYEQYF. DNA of the CDR3: TGTGCCAGCAGTCGATACGATCCGGGACAGGGGTACGAGCAGTACTTC.

A few counts support this clone. The chain is built from TRBV29-1 and TRBJ2-1, with a tentative D call TRBD2 (6 bases). The CDR3 totals 14 residues. Trimming stripped 7 bases from V and 1 base from J, with 14 bases between. CDR1 and CDR2 from the germline V gene are SQVTM and ANQGSEA. The CDR3 region is CSAGRGLSYNEQFF. The CDR3 DNA reads TGCAGCGCCGGACGGGGACTGTCCTACAATGAGCAGTTCTTC.

This chain links TRBV6-6 with TRBJ2-3; possibly TRBD1 for D (5 bases). The germline V and J ends were trimmed by 6 bases and 2 bases, with 15 bases remaining between them. This CDR3 has 15 amino acids. Germline CDR1 and CDR2: MNHNY and SVGAGI (reference sequence). This CDR3 is CASRSQGFATDTQYF. Written as DNA, the CDR3 is TGTGCCAGCAGGTCCCAGGGATTCGCCACAGATACGCAGTATTTT.

V is TRBV30 and J is TRBJ2-7; 11 bases match TRBD2. The length of the CDR3 is 15 residues. Germline lookup yields CDR1 GTSNPN and CDR2 SVGIG (reference sequence). The DNA for the CDR3 is TGTGCATCGACTCCTAGCGGGAGGAGGGCCTACGAGCAGTACTTC. The encoded protein is CASTPSGRRAYEQYF.

There are a few counts of this clone. The rearrangement links TRBV6-2 or TRBV6-3 to TRBJ2-1, with a possible D match to TRBD2 (7 bases). Trimming left V 5 bases short and J 0 bases short, with 23 bases between. Germline CDR1 and CDR2: MNHEY and SVGEGT. The CDR3 extends over 19 amino acids. CDR3 DNA: TGTGCCAGCAGTCAGGTAGGGGGAAGAGCGGGAAGCTCCTACAATGAGCAGTTCTTC. Its translation: CASSQVGGRAGSSYNEQFF.

V and J are TRBV14 and TRBJ2-7; D is unresolved. CDR1 is SGHDN, CDR2 FVKESK, per germline. With 1 base removed from V and 6 bases from J, the gap between germline ends came to 10 bases. The CDR3 covers 13 residues. The CDR3 sequence is CASSQAAPGEQYF. DNA for the CDR3: TGTGCCAGCAGCCAAGCCGCCCCCGGCGAGCAGTACTTC.

V usage is TRBV28 and J usage is TRBJ1-1, with D possibly TRBD1 on 6 matching bases. Trimming took 5 bases from V and 1 from J, leaving 11 bases between them. Germline CDR1 reads MDHEN; CDR2 reads SYDVKM. This CDR3 comprises 14 residues. CDR3 nucleotides: TGTGCCAGCAGTCTCGGGGGGCCGAACACTGAAGCTTTCTTT. It encodes CASSLGGPNTEAFF.

This clone has only one observation. CDR3 loop: CASSLVASGANVLTF. CDR3 in DNA: TGTGCCAGCAGCTTGGTGGCCTCTGGGGCCAACGTCCTGACTTTC. The chain carries TRBV5-5 and TRBJ2-6; D unresolved. V lost 0 bases and J lost 0, with 4 bases in between. Germline V lookup: CDR1 SGHKS, CDR2 YYEKEE (reference sequence). This CDR3 comprises 15 residues.